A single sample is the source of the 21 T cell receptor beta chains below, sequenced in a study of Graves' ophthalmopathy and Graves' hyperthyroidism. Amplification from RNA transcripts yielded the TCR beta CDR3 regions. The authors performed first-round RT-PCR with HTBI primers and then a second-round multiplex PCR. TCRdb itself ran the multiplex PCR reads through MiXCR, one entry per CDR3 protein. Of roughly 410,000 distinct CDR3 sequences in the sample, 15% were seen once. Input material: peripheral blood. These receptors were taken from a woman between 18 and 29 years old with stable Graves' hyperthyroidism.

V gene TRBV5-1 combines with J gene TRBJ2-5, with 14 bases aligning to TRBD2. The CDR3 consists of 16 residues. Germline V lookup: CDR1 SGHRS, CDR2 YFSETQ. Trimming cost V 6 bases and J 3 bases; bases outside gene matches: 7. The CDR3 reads CASIGLAGGRKETQYF. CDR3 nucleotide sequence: TGCGCCAGCATAGGACTAGCGGGGGGACGGAAAGAGACCCAGTACTTC. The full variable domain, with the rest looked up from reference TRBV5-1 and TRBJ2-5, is KAGVTQTPRYLIKTRGQQVTLSCSPISGHRSVSWYQQTPGQGLQFLFEYFSETQRNKGNFPGRFSGRQFSNSRSEMNVSTLELGDSALYLCASIGLAGGRKETQYFGPGTRLLVL.

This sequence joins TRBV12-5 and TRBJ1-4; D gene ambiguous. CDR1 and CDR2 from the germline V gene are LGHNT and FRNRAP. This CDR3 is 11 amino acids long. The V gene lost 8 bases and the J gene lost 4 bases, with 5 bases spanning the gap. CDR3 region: CASYGNEKLFF. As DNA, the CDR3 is TGTGCTAGTTATGGTAATGAAAAACTGTTTTTT.

CDR3 DNA sequence: TGTGCCAGCAGTTTACGATTTCGACGAGCGGGGGAAGAGACCCAGTACTTC. Residues: CASSLRFRRAGEETQYF. The chain employs TRBV12-3 or TRBV12-4 and TRBJ2-5, with 8 bases identical to TRBD2. CDR3 length: 17 amino acids. Trimming removed 2 bases from V and 3 bases from J; junction bases left unmatched: 11.

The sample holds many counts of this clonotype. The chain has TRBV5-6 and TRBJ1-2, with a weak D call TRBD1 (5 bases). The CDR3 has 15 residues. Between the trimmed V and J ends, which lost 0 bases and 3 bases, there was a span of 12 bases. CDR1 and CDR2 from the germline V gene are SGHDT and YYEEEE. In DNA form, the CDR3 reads TGTGCCAGCAGCTTGGCCGGGGGGGAAGACTATGGCTACACCTTC. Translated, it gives CASSLAGGEDYGYTF.

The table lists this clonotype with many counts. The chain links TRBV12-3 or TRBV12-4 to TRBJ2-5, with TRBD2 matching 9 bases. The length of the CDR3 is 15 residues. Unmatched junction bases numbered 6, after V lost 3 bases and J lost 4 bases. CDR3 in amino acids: CASSFGGGAGETQYF. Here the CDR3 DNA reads TGTGCCAGCAGTTTCGGCGGGGGGGCTGGAGAGACCCAGTACTTC.

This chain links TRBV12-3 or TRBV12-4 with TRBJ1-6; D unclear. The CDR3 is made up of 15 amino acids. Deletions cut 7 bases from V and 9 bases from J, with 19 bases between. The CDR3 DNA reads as TGTGCCAGCACCTCCGGGCTGGGGAGAGGTTCACCCCTCCACTTT. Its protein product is CASTSGLGRGSPLHF.

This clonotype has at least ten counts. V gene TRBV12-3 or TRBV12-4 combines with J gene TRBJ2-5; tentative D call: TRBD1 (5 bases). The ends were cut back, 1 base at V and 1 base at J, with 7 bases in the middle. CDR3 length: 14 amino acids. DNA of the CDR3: TGTGCCAGCAGTTTAGGGGGCAGCCAAGAGACCCAGTACTTC. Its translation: CASSLGGSQETQYF.

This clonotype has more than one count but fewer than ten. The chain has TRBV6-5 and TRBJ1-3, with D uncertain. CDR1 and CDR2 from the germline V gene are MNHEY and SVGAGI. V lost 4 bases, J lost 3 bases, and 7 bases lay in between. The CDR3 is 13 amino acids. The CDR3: CASSSGIGNTIYF. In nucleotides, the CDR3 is TGTGCCAGCAGTTCGGGGATTGGAAACACCATATATTTT.

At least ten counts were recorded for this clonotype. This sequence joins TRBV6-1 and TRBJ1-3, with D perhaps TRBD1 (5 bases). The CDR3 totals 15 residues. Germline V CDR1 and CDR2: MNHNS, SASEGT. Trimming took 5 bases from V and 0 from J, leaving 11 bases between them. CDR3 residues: CASSPQGFSGNTIYF. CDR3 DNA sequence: TGTGCCAGCAGTCCCCAGGGTTTCTCTGGAAACACCATATATTTT.

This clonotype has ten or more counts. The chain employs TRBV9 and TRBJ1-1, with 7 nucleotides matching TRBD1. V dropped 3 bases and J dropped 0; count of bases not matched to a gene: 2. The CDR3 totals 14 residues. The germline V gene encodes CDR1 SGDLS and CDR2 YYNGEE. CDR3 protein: CASSEGTVNTEAFF. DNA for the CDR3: TGTGCCAGCAGCGAGGGGACAGTGAACACTGAAGCTTTCTTT.

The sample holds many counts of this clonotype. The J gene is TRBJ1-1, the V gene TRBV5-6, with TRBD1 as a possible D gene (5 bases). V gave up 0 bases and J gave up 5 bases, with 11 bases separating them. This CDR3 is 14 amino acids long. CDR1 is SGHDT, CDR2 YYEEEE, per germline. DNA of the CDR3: TGTGCCAGCAGCTTGGTCAGGGTCGGAACTGAAGCTTTCTTT. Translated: CASSLVRVGTEAFF.

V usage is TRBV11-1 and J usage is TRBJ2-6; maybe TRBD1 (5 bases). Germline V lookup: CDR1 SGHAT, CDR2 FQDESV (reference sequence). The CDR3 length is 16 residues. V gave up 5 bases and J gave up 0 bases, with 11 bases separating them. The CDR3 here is CASSPKTVSGANVLTF. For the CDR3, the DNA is TGTGCCAGCAGCCCGAAGACAGTCTCTGGGGCCAACGTCCTGACTTTC.

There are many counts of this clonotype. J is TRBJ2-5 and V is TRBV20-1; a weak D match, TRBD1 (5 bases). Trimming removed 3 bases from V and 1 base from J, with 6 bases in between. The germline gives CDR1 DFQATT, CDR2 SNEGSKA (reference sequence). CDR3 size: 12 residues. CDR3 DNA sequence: TGCAGTGCTAGCAGGGTCCAAGAGACCCAGTACTTC. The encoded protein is CSASRVQETQYF.

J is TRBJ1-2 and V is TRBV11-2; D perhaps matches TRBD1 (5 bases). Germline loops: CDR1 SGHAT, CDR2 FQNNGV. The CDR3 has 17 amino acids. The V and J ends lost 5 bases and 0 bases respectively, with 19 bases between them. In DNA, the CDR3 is TGTGCCAGCAGCCAGACAGTGTCCTCCTCTTCTAACTATGGCTACACCTTC. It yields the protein CASSQTVSSSSNYGYTF.

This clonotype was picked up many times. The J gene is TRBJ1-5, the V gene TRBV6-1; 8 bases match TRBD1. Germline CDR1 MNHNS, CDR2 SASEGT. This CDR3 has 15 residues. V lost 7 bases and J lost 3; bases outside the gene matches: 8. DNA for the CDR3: TGTGCCAGCAATAACCGGGGACAGGTCAATCAGCCCCAGCATTTT. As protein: CASNNRGQVNQPQHF.

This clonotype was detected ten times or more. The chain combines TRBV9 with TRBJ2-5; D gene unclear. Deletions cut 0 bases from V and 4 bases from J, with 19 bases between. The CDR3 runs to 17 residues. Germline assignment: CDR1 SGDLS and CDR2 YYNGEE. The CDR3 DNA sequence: TGTGCCAGCAGCGTAGCCCTTGGAACAGCTTTTTCAGAGACCCAGTACTTC. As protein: CASSVALGTAFSETQYF.

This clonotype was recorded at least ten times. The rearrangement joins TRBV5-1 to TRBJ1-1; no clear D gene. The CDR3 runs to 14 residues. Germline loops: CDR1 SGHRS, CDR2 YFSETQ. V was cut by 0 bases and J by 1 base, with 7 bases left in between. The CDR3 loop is CASSLATSNTEAFF. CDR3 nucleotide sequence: TGCGCCAGCAGCTTGGCGACCTCGAACACTGAAGCTTTCTTT.

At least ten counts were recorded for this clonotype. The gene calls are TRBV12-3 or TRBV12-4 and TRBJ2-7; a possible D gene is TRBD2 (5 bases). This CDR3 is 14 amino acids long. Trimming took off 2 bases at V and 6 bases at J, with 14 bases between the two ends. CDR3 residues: CASSLSRRLSEQYF. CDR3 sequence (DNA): TGTGCCAGCAGTTTAAGCAGGAGACTAAGCGAGCAGTACTTC.

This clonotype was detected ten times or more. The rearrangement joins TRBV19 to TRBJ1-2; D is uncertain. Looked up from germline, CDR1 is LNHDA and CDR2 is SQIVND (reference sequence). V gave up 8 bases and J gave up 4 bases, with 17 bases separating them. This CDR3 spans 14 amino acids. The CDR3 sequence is CASHLGGRVYGYTF. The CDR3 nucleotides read TGTGCCAGTCATTTGGGCGGACGGGTCTATGGCTACACCTTC. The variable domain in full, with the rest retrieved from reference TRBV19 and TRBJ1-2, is DGGITQSPKYLFRKEGQNVTLSCEQNLNHDAMYWYRQDPGQGLRLIYYSQIVNDFQKGDIAEGYSVSREKKESFPLTVTSAQKNPTAFYLCASHLGGRVYGYTFGSGTRLTVV.

CDR3 DNA: TGTGCCAGCAGCACGGCGACAGGTCTTCGGTTGGATGGCTACACCTTC. Amino acid sequence: CASSTATGLRLDGYTF. The chain has TRBV7-4 and TRBJ1-2; possibly TRBD1 for D (6 bases). Germline lookup yields CDR1 SGHVT and CDR2 SQSDAQ. CDR3 size: 16 residues. The germline V and J ends were trimmed by 5 bases and 6 bases, with 22 bases remaining between them.

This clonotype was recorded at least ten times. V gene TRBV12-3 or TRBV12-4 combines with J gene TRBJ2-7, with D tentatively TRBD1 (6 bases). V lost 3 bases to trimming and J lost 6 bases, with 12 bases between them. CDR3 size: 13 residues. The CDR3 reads CASSFVDRSEQYF. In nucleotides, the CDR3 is TGTGCCAGCAGTTTCGTCGACAGGAGCGAGCAGTACTTC.